This T cell receptor beta chain appears in the sequencing data of a study of low-dose radiotherapy and immunotherapy resistance in tumors. Across the whole study: Administration of intravenous cyclophosphamide at 200 mg/m2 took place every two weeks, one day before radiation and immunotherapy.

The CDR3 is 13 amino acids. CDR1 and CDR2 from the germline V gene are SNHLY and FYNNEI. Trimming removed 8 bases from V and 5 bases from J, with 15 bases in between. TRAV and TRBV primers primed cDNA for both TCRalpha and TCRbeta. Over approximately 20 PCR cycles, TCRs were amplified from a constant-region primer and V-primer adapter. In vitro transcription served to amplify the mRNA that had been isolated. TCRdb ran MiXCR on the reads and lists one entry per CDR3 protein. The data hold approximately 100,000 distinct CDR3 sequences, with more than 20% observed a single time. Time point defined: after trial treatment. Treatment meaning: LDRT plus nivolumab, ipilimumab, low-dose cyclophosphamide and aspirin (RACIN trial).

This clonotype was obtained from a male donor with prostate cancer. The chain carries TRBV2 and TRBJ1-1; D gene unclear. Sequenced here: PBMCs, sampled after low-dose radiotherapy plus immunotherapy. The CDR3 region is CASAMAERTEAFF. The CDR3 coding sequence is TGTGCCAGCGCGATGGCTGAACGGACTGAAGCTTTCTTT.